The 27 T cell receptor beta chains below were found in one sample sequenced in a study of patients and donors after allogeneic stem cell transplantation. TCRdb re-called the RT-PCR reads through MiXCR, storing one row per CDR3 protein. Of 8,000 to 9,500 distinct CDR3 sequences listed, approximately 3.9% are singletons. The sample consisted of blood, either unsorted or a sorted T cell fraction (not recorded which). These receptors came from a human donor who was either an allogeneic HSCT recipient or a stem cell or donor lymphocyte infusion donor (not recorded which). It is not recorded whose cells these are; they may come from a transplant donor.

This clonotype was detected many times. This chain links TRBV6-5 with TRBJ2-7; D ambiguous. Looked up from germline, CDR1 is MNHEY and CDR2 is SVGAGI. The length of the CDR3 is 14 residues. V dropped 7 bases and J dropped 2 bases, with 15 bases sitting between them. CDR3 amino acids: CASISPFSPYEQYF. CDR3 coding DNA: TGTGCCAGCATTTCACCTTTTAGTCCCTACGAGCAGTACTTC.

This clonotype has ten or more counts. The rearrangement links TRBV7-9 to TRBJ2-3; maybe TRBD1 (6 bases). The CDR3 covers 11 residues. V was cut by 6 bases and J by 6 bases, with 7 bases left in between. Germline lookup yields CDR1 SEHNR and CDR2 FQNEAQ (reference sequence). The CDR3 sequence is CASRGADTQYF. In DNA form, the CDR3 reads TGTGCCAGCAGGGGGGCGGATACGCAGTATTTT.

This clonotype was seen repeatedly, ten times or more. The genes are TRBV28 and TRBJ2-2, with unresolved D. The CDR3 runs to 14 residues. Trimming shortened V by 2 bases and J by 4 bases, and 8 bases separated the two germline ends. Germline values: CDR1 MDHEN, CDR2 SYDVKM. The DNA for the CDR3 is TGTGCCAGCAGTTTACCCTTAGCCACCGGGGAGCTGTTTTTT. The encoded protein is CASSLPLATGELFF.

This clonotype was seen ten or more times. The chain uses TRBV20-1 and TRBJ1-5; no clear D gene. The CDR3 consists of 15 residues. The V gene's germline CDR1 is DFQATT and CDR2 SNEGSKA (reference sequence). Between the trimmed V and J ends, which lost 0 bases and 0 bases, there was a span of 9 bases. The CDR3 is CSARDRRYSNQPQHF. The CDR3 DNA reads as TGCAGTGCTAGAGATCGGCGGTATAGCAATCAGCCCCAGCATTTT.

There are many counts of this clonotype. The chain recombines TRBV7-9 with TRBJ2-7; D is perhaps TRBD2 (5 bases). The germline CDR1 and CDR2 sequences are SEHNR and FQNEAQ (reference sequence). V was pared by 6 bases and J by 6 bases, with 12 bases between. The CDR3 has 12 amino acids. The CDR3 DNA reads as TGTGCCAGCAGGCTGGCGGGCGGCGAGCAGTACTTC. This gives the protein CASRLAGGEQYF.

This clonotype showed up many times. The rearrangement links TRBV5-1 to TRBJ2-7; D may be TRBD1 or TRBD2 (5 bases each). CDR1 and CDR2 from the germline V gene are SGHRS and YFSETQ. The CDR3 consists of 14 residues. The germline V and J ends were trimmed by 2 bases and 3 bases, with 12 bases remaining between them. CDR3: CASSLLGVSYEQYF. The CDR3 bases are TGCGCCAGCAGCTTATTGGGGGTGAGCTACGAGCAGTACTTC.

In its sample, this clonotype was seen many times. The chain uses TRBV12-3 or TRBV12-4 and TRBJ2-7; 8 nucleotides match TRBD1. V trimming: 6 bases; J trimming: 4 bases; junction bases outside the gene matches: 8. This CDR3 spans 14 amino acids. The CDR3 loop is CASSLGQGSYEQYF. For the CDR3, the DNA is TGTGCCAGCAGCCTCGGACAGGGATCATACGAGCAGTACTTC.

This clonotype has ten or more counts. The rearrangement links TRBV7-9 to TRBJ2-5; D is undetermined. Trimming removed 1 base at V and 4 bases at J, with 10 bases between. The CDR3 covers 14 residues. Germline values: CDR1 SEHNR, CDR2 FQNEAQ (reference sequence). The CDR3 protein is CASSLGDTRETQYF. The CDR3 nucleotides read TGTGCCAGCAGCTTAGGCGACACTCGAGAGACCCAGTACTTC.

This clonotype is termed medium-sized. The V and J genes are TRBV9 and TRBJ1-5; D is unclear. The CDR3 is 15 residues long. Germline V gene sequence: CDR1 SGDLS, CDR2 YYNGEE. Trimming cost V 0 bases and J 0 bases, with 7 bases left between them. CDR3: CASSVGRHSNQPQHF. Written as DNA, the CDR3 is TGTGCCAGCAGCGTAGGTCGGCATAGCAATCAGCCCCAGCATTTT. The entire variable domain, with the rest obtained from reference TRBV9 and TRBJ1-5, is as follows: DSGVTQTPKHLITATGQRVTLRCSPRSGDLSVYWYQQSLDQGLQFLIQYYNGEERAKGNILERFSAQQFPDLHSELNLSSLELGDSALYFCASSVGRHSNQPQHFGDGTRLSIL.

Ten or more counts support this clonotype. The CDR3 spells CASSQAYSGNTIYF. CDR3 bases: TGTGCCAGCAGCCAGGCTTACTCTGGAAACACCATATATTTT. The chain carries TRBV2 and TRBJ1-3; the D is unclear. The CDR3 has 14 residues. The V and J ends lost 6 bases and 0 bases respectively, with 9 bases between them. CDR1 SNHLY and CDR2 FYNNEI come from the germline V gene. Based on the CDR3 plus reference TRBV2 and TRBJ1-3, the full variable domain is EPEVTQTPSHQVTQMGQEVILRCVPISNHLYFYWYRQILGQKVEFLVSFYNNEISEKSEIFDDQFSVERPDGSNFTLKIRSTKLEDSAMYFCASSQAYSGNTIYFGEGSWLTVV.

This clonotype was detected ten times or more. This chain joins TRBV7-9 and TRBJ2-3; 9 bases align to TRBD1. After removal of 11 bases from V and 7 bases from J, the junction contained 13 bases not matched to a gene. This CDR3 has 14 amino acids. Germline-derived CDR1 and CDR2 are SEHNR and FQNEAQ (reference sequence). The CDR3 bases are TGTGCCGCGGACGGGACAGGGCGAATGAATACGCAGTATTTT. Its protein is CAADGTGRMNTQYF.

The genes are TRBV28 and TRBJ2-5; D not certain. The V end was cut by 3 bases, the J end by 5 bases, with 13 bases between. This CDR3 comprises 14 residues. The germline V gene encodes CDR1 MDHEN and CDR2 SYDVKM. The chain's CDR3 is CASSFLRTGETQYF. CDR3 nucleotide sequence: TGTGCCAGCAGTTTCCTCCGTACTGGGGAGACCCAGTACTTC. The full variable domain, completed using reference TRBV28 and TRBJ2-5, is DVKVTQSSRYLVKRTGEKVFLECVQDMDHENMFWYRQDPGLGLRLIYFSYDVKMKEKGDIPEGYSVSREKKERFSLILESASTNQTSMYLCASSFLRTGETQYFGPGTRLLVL.

This clonotype is medium-sized within its sample. CDR3 region: CASSSLRLDLSSYNEQFF. CDR3 sequence (DNA): TGTGCCAGCAGCTCTCTAAGGCTTGACTTGAGCTCCTACAATGAGCAGTTCTTC. The chain links TRBV5-6 to TRBJ2-1; unclear D gene. V was clipped by 3 bases and J by 0 bases, with 19 bases between them. CDR3 length: 18 amino acids. CDR1 SGHDT and CDR2 YYEEEE come from the germline V gene.

Sample share makes this clonotype medium-sized. The chain has TRBV5-1 and TRBJ2-7, with 13 bases that match TRBD2. The CDR3 spans 15 residues. Per germline, CDR1 SGHRS and CDR2 YFSETQ. Germline trimming cut 4 bases from V and 5 bases from J; bases unmatched to any gene: 6. CDR3 sequence (DNA): TGCGCCAGCAGCCCCTGGACTAGCGGGAGTGACGAGCAGTACTTC. Translation gives CASSPWTSGSDEQYF.

Many counts were recorded for this clonotype. This rearrangement joins TRBV18 to TRBJ2-2; perhaps TRBD2 as D (6 bases). V lost 6 bases and J lost 7, with 21 bases in between. Germline values: CDR1 KGHSH, CDR2 LQKENI. This CDR3 is 16 amino acids long. DNA for the CDR3: TGTGCCAGCTCTGCTAGCGTGAGAACGGTTGTCGGGGAGCTGTTTTTT. Protein: CASSASVRTVVGELFF.

This clonotype showed up many times. The rearrangement uses TRBV18 and TRBJ2-1; 10 bases agree with TRBD2. Germline CDR1 reads KGHSH; CDR2 reads LQKENI. The CDR3 is made up of 15 amino acids. The J segment lost 4 bases and the V segment lost 3 bases, leaving 3 bases of the junction unmatched. CDR3 amino acids: CASSPLLAGYNEQFF. The CDR3 nucleotides read TGTGCCAGCTCACCTCTACTAGCGGGGTACAATGAGCAGTTCTTC. Full variable domain (missing parts from reference TRBV18 and TRBJ2-1): NAGVMQNPRHLVRRRGQEARLRCSPMKGHSHVYWYRQLPEEGLKFMVYLQKENIIDESGMPKERFSAEFPKEGPSILRIQQVVRGDSAAYFCASSPLLAGYNEQFFGPGTRLTVL.

This clonotype came up many times. The chain employs TRBV5-8 and TRBJ1-3; the D is unclear. The CDR3 has 14 residues. Trimming left V 0 bases short and J 2 bases short, with 6 bases between. Germline CDR1 is SGHTS and CDR2 is YDEGEE. The CDR3 loop reads CASSLASPGNTIYF. CDR3 DNA sequence: TGTGCCAGCAGCTTGGCCAGCCCTGGAAACACCATATATTTT.

By sample fraction, this clonotype is medium-sized. CDR3 DNA: TGTGCCAGCAGCTTATCCCTTTTAGCCCATCAGCCCCAGCATTTT. Encoded protein: CASSLSLLAHQPQHF. The V call is TRBV7-2, the J call TRBJ1-5; D call uncertain. The germline V and J ends were trimmed by 2 bases and 5 bases, with 13 bases remaining between them. Germline V gene sequence: CDR1 SGHTA, CDR2 FQGNSA. The CDR3 is made up of 15 amino acids.

This clonotype was seen a few times. The V and J genes are TRBV10-3 and TRBJ2-7, with no clear D. There are 14 residues in the CDR3. V was clipped by 3 bases and J by 2 bases, with 11 bases between them. Germline V gives CDR1 ENHRY, CDR2 SYGVKD. CDR3 amino acids: CAISDPRLAYEQYF. The CDR3 DNA follows: TGTGCCATCAGTGACCCCCGGCTAGCCTACGAGCAGTACTTC.

This chain joins TRBV19 and TRBJ1-1, with 9 bases lining up with TRBD1. Germline CDR1 is LNHDA and CDR2 is SQIVND (reference sequence). CDR3 length: 15 amino acids. The junction had 7 bases not matched to a gene; V was cut back by 0 bases and J by 8 bases. The CDR3 protein is CASSIDVGQGAEAFF. As DNA, the CDR3 is TGTGCCAGTAGTATAGACGTGGGACAGGGAGCGGAAGCTTTCTTT.

This clonotype was seen many times. The chain couples TRBV20-1 to TRBJ1-2; a possible D gene is TRBD1 (5 bases). The CDR3 length is 15 residues. Trimming cost V 1 base and J 5 bases, with 17 bases left between them. From germline, CDR1 is DFQATT and CDR2 SNEGSKA (reference sequence). The DNA for the CDR3 is TGCAGTGCTAGAGTTTGGGGCAGAGGCTCGTATGGCTACACCTTC. It codes for CSARVWGRGSYGYTF.

In its sample, this clonotype was seen many times. The chain combines TRBV27 with TRBJ2-7; TRBD1 might be the D (6 bases). Germline CDR1 is MNHEY and CDR2 is SMNVEV (reference sequence). CDR3 size: 14 residues. The V end lost 6 bases, the J end lost 0 bases, and 12 bases lay between the germline ends. DNA of the CDR3: TGTGCCAGCAGGCGACAGGTCGACTCCTACGAGCAGTACTTC. As protein: CASRRQVDSYEQYF.

In this sample, this clonotype turned up many times. The chain has TRBV7-2 and TRBJ2-1; 7 bases are shared with TRBD1. The CDR3 has 14 amino acids. V dropped 4 bases and J dropped 10; count of bases not matched to a gene: 10. CDR1 is SGHTA and CDR2 is FQGNSA in the germline V gene. CDR3 in DNA: TGTGCCAGCAGCTCAAGGACAGGCCCCGCCGAGCAGTTCTTC. Its translation is CASSSRTGPAEQFF.

This clonotype has a count of ten or more. This chain connects TRBV4-3 to TRBJ2-3; 15 positions match TRBD2. The CDR3 is 18 amino acids. Germline CDR1 is LGHNA and CDR2 is YSLEER. The junction had 9 bases not matched to a gene; V was cut back by 2 bases and J by 6 bases. The CDR3 sequence: CASSQNAMGLAGGDTQYF. CDR3 DNA sequence: TGCGCCAGCAGCCAAAACGCCATGGGACTAGCGGGAGGCGATACGCAGTATTTT.

This clonotype has ten or more counts. The chain combines TRBV3-1 with TRBJ2-2; D possibly corresponds to TRBD2 (6 bases). The CDR3 extends over 15 amino acids. CDR1 and CDR2 from the germline V gene are LGHDT and YNNKEL (reference sequence). V lost 4 bases to trimming and J lost 7 bases, with 16 bases between them. The CDR3 protein is CASSPTEGLGGELFF. The CDR3 DNA follows: TGTGCCAGCAGCCCCACGGAGGGCCTTGGCGGGGAGCTGTTTTTT.

The table lists this clonotype with many counts. The chain joins TRBV6-5 to TRBJ2-7, with D tentatively TRBD1 or TRBD2 (6 bases each). Trimming took off 7 bases at V and 6 bases at J, with 10 bases between the two ends. CDR3 size: 11 residues. Germline lookup yields CDR1 MNHEY and CDR2 SVGAGI. The DNA for the CDR3 is TGTGCCAGCAAAGGGGGAGGCGAGCAGTACTTC. Translation: CASKGGGEQYF.

Relative to its sample, this clonotype is medium-sized. This chain links TRBV27 with TRBJ1-1; no reliable D call. This CDR3 has 13 residues. The ends were cut back, 3 bases at V and 5 bases at J, with 10 bases in the middle. The germline V gene encodes CDR1 MNHEY and CDR2 SMNVEV (reference sequence). CDR3 protein: CASSLLGKTEAFF. Written as DNA, the CDR3 is TGTGCCAGCAGTTTGCTAGGGAAGACTGAAGCTTTCTTT.